The text below deals with one T cell receptor beta chain. Its antigen is unknown. 60 Vbeta and 13 Jbeta primers were used in PCR. Data came from immunoSEQ multiplex PCR; TCRdb stores just in-frame clones and leaves some out. The sample includes more than 100,000 clones, around three quarters of them seen just once. This record comes from a study of cytomegalovirus exposure and HLA in healthy donors. Study findings and constraints: After further analysis at a later stage, 17,000 or so TCR beta sequences were associated with HLA alleles at 0.05 false discovery rate.

In germline, CDR1 is MDHEN, CDR2 SYDVKM. Trimming removed 5 bases from V and 5 bases from J, with 15 bases in between. This CDR3 spans 14 amino acids. The chain uses TRBV28 and TRBJ1-2; possibly TRBD1 for D (6 bases). The clonotype comes from a human donor in good health. Source material: PBMCs. The CDR3 sequence is CASSNAGQIYGYTF. DNA for the CDR3: TGTGCCAGCAGTAACGCTGGACAGATATATGGCTACACCTTC.